The 9 T cell receptor beta chains in this list originate from one sample, sequenced in a study of blood T cells in healthy people across ages. For the second PCR, which ran for 7 to 11 cycles, a sample-barcoded 5' primer and a J-beta primer mix were used. TCRdb reprocessed the 5' RACE reads with MiXCR, giving one entry per CDR3 protein. In the table there are about 1.5 million distinct CDR3 sequences, 42% of which are singletons. Source material: blood. These receptors came from a woman aged 18 to 35 in good health.

V gene TRBV6-1 combines with J gene TRBJ2-3; TRBD2 might be the D (5 bases). The CDR3 sequence is 11 residues long. V lost 4 bases to trimming and J lost 10 bases, with 9 bases between them. The V gene's germline CDR1 is MNHNS and CDR2 SASEGT. The chain's CDR3 is CASSVTKAQYF. CDR3 in DNA: TGTGCCAGCAGTGTGACTAAGGCGCAGTATTTT.

CDR3 sequence reads: CASSQSWETEAFF. The CDR3 coding sequence is TGCGCCAGCAGCCAATCTTGGGAGACTGAAGCTTTCTTT. This chain connects TRBV4-1 to TRBJ1-1; D call uncertain. CDR1 is MGHRA, CDR2 YSYEKL, per germline. CDR3 size: 13 residues. Deletions cut 2 bases from V and 5 bases from J, with 9 bases between.

The rearrangement links TRBV20-1 to TRBJ2-1; TRBD2 matches 8 bases. V gave up 0 bases and J gave up 8 bases; unmatched junction bases: 18. Germline CDR1 DFQATT, CDR2 SNEGSKA (reference sequence). The length of the CDR3 is 18 residues. In DNA form, the CDR3 reads TGCAGTGCTAGAGATCCTGGCACTAGCGGAGCCCGTCAGGATGAGCAGTTCTTC. This translates into CSARDPGTSGARQDEQFF.

As DNA, the CDR3 is TGTGCCAGCAGTGGGGGCAGGGTGAAGATCCATGGTGAAGCTTTCTTT. Translation: CASSGGRVKIHGEAFF. This chain joins TRBV2 and TRBJ1-1; tentatively, D is TRBD1 (5 bases). CDR3 size: 16 residues. The V end lost 4 bases, the J end lost 7 bases, and 22 bases lay between the germline ends. The germline CDR1 and CDR2 sequences are SNHLY and FYNNEI.

This sequence joins TRBV28 and TRBJ2-3, with D possibly being TRBD1 or TRBD2 (5 bases each). The V and J ends lost 6 bases and 10 bases respectively, with 17 bases between them. CDR3 length: 13 residues. Germline V gene data show CDR1 as MDHEN and CDR2 as SYDVKM. CDR3 in amino acids: CASSDSGDRPQYF. In DNA form, the CDR3 reads TGTGCCAGCAGCGACTCCGGGGACCGGCCGCAGTATTTT. Supplemented by reference TRBV28 and TRBJ2-3, the full variable domain reads DVKVTQSSRYLVKRTGEKVFLECVQDMDHENMFWYRQDPGLGLRLIYFSYDVKMKEKGDIPEGYSVSREKKERFSLILESASTNQTSMYLCASSDSGDRPQYFGPGTRLTVL.

This clonotype came up a few times. The rearrangement joins TRBV11-1 to TRBJ2-3, with D perhaps being TRBD1 or TRBD2 (6 bases each). V lost 2 bases and J 3 bases, leaving 30 bases between the germline ends. This CDR3 has 21 amino acids. Germline assignment: CDR1 SGHAT and CDR2 FQDESV (reference sequence). The CDR3 protein is CASSLRGSFGSYAPVTDTQYF. The CDR3 DNA follows: TGTGCCAGCAGCTTAAGGGGGTCGTTCGGGAGTTATGCACCGGTGACAGATACGCAGTATTTT.

V and J are TRBV3-1 and TRBJ2-5; 10 nucleotides agree with TRBD2. Germline CDR1 is LGHDT and CDR2 is YNNKEL (reference sequence). The CDR3 length is 14 residues. V was clipped by 6 bases and J by 7 bases; unmatched bases: 8. CDR3 region: CASSHTSGKGTQYF. DNA for the CDR3: TGTGCCAGCAGTCACACTAGCGGGAAGGGGACCCAGTACTTC.

V is TRBV15 and J is TRBJ2-5; TRBD2 aligns across 10 bases. The CDR3 contains 17 residues. The J segment lost 2 bases and the V segment lost 1 base, leaving 7 bases of the junction unmatched. CDR1 is LNHNV and CDR2 is YYDKDF in the germline V gene (reference sequence). CDR3 nucleotides: TGTGCCACCAGCAGAGTTTCCCTTAGCGGGGGGCAAGAGACCCAGTACTTC. Amino acid sequence: CATSRVSLSGGQETQYF.

This clonotype was counted a few times. The rearrangement links TRBV29-1 to TRBJ2-1; 7 bases fit TRBD2. The V segment lost 5 bases and the J segment 7 bases; nucleotides outside the gene matches: 5. The germline CDR1 and CDR2 sequences are SQVTM and ANQGSEA. The CDR3 runs 12 residues. The CDR3 DNA sequence: TGCAGCGTTATCCGGGGGGTAAATGAGCAGTTCTTC. This encodes CSVIRGVNEQFF.